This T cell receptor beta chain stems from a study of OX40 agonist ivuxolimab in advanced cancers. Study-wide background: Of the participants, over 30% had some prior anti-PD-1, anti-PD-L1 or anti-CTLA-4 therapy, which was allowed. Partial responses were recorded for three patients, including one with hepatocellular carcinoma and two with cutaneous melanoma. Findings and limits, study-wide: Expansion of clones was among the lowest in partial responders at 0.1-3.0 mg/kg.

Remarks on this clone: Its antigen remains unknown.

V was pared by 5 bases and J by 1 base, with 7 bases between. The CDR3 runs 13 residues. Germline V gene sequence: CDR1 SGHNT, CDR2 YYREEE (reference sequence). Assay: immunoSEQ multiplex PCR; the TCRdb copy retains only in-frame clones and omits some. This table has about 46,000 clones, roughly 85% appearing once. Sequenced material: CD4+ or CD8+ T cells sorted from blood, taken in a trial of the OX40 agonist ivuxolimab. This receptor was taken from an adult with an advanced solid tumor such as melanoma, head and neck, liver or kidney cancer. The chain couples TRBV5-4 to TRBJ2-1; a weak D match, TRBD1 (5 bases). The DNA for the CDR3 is TGTGCCAGCAGTCAGGGTTCCTACAATGAGCAGTTCTTC. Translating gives CASSQGSYNEQFF.